A single sample is the source of the 4 T cell receptor beta chains below, sequenced in a study of Graves' ophthalmopathy and Graves' hyperthyroidism. RNA transcripts served as template for amplifying TCR beta CDR3 sequences. Second-round multiplex PCR followed a first-round RT-PCR using HTBI primers. MiXCR was run by TCRdb on the multiplex PCR reads, yielding one entry per CDR3 protein. The repertoire holds about 39,000 distinct CDR3 sequences, with around half as singletons. Input material: peripheral blood. The receptors originated from an adult woman with stable Graves' hyperthyroidism.

The V and J genes are TRBV7-9 and TRBJ2-7, with 11 positions matching TRBD2. The CDR3 has 16 residues. Germline values: CDR1 SEHNR, CDR2 FQNEAQ (reference sequence). The V and J ends lost 0 bases and 2 bases, in that order; junction bases with no gene match: 3. The DNA of the CDR3 is TGTGCCAGCAGCTTAGCGTCTAGCGGGGGGACCTACGAGCAGTACTTC. Amino acids: CASSLASSGGTYEQYF.

This clonotype was recorded at least ten times. This chain connects TRBV5-1 to TRBJ1-1; D gene uncertain. Germline CDR1 reads SGHRS; CDR2 reads YFSETQ. This CDR3 is built from 14 residues. V was cut by 0 bases and J by 4 bases, with 10 bases left in between. CDR3: CASSLGRESTEAFF. The CDR3 DNA sequence: TGCGCCAGCAGCTTGGGACGGGAGTCCACTGAAGCTTTCTTT.

The chain combines TRBV5-1 with TRBJ2-7; D is undetermined. CDR1 SGHRS and CDR2 YFSETQ come from the germline V gene. CDR3 size: 13 residues. Trimming took off 5 bases at V and 3 bases at J, with 12 bases between the two ends. The CDR3 coding sequence is TGCGCCAGCAGTGCCGGGCCAGTCTACGAGCAGTACTTC. The encoded protein is CASSAGPVYEQYF.

This clonotype was counted at least ten times. The chain combines TRBV2 with TRBJ1-1, with D unclear. The CDR3 covers 16 residues. V was pared by 5 bases and J by 2 bases, with 18 bases between. The germline V gene has CDR1 SNHLY and CDR2 FYNNEI. For the CDR3, the DNA is TGTGCCAGCAGTCGCCAGAGTACCTACCTAAACACTGAAGCTTTCTTT. Residues: CASSRQSTYLNTEAFF.